The next 10 T cell receptor beta chains were all read from a single sample in a study of vaccination and CD4 T cells after COVID-19. For these TCRs, the target antigens are not known. Specified treatment: roughly nine-day PBMC culture with coronavirus spike peptide pools or control peptides (ViraFEST assay). Researchers used the Oncomine TCR Beta short-read assay to sequence DNA from cultured CD4+ T cells. TCRdb ran MiXCR on the PCR reads and lists one entry per CDR3 protein. This table holds more than 9,000 distinct CDR3 sequences, around 40% found once. Material for sequencing was cultured CD4+ T cells from blood. Receptors were obtained from a human donor with COVID-19.

This clonotype occurred a few times. This rearrangement joins TRBV6-2 or TRBV6-3 to TRBJ2-6; 7 bases agree with TRBD1. The junction had 13 bases not matched to a gene; V was cut back by 5 bases and J by 0 bases. The CDR3 consists of 19 residues. Germline CDR1 is MNHEY and CDR2 is SVGEGT. Here the CDR3 reads CASSHTGTEISSGANVLTF. In nucleotides, the CDR3 is TGTGCCAGCAGTCATACCGGGACAGAGATTTCCTCTGGGGCCAACGTCCTGACTTTC.

This clonotype was found a few times. The chain couples TRBV30 to TRBJ2-7; D may be TRBD1 (6 bases). The V gene's germline CDR1 is GTSNPN and CDR2 SVGIG (reference sequence). CDR3 size: 14 residues. V lost 0 bases and J 0 bases, leaving 9 bases between the germline ends. The CDR3 nucleotides are TGTGCCTGGAGTGTAGGGGGTGGCTCCTACGAGCAGTACTTC. It yields the protein CAWSVGGGSYEQYF.

This clonotype was counted only a few times. This chain links TRBV25-1 with TRBJ1-2; D might be TRBD1 (5 bases). The CDR3 sequence is 15 residues long. The germline V and J ends were trimmed by 3 bases and 4 bases, with 15 bases remaining between them. CDR1 MGHDK and CDR2 SYGVNS come from the germline V gene. CDR3 coding DNA: TGTGCCAGCAGTGATGGGGGGGGACCTATCTATGGCTACACCTTC. Amino acids: CASSDGGGPIYGYTF.

The sample holds a few counts of this clonotype. The chain uses TRBV19 and TRBJ1-5; 11 nucleotides match TRBD1. The CDR3 consists of 15 residues. V lost 6 bases, J lost 7 bases, and 8 bases stayed unmatched. Germline CDR1 and CDR2: LNHDA and SQIVND (reference sequence). CDR3 in amino acids: CASRMDRGPGQPQHF. The CDR3, as DNA: TGTGCCAGTAGGATGGACAGGGGGCCAGGGCAGCCCCAGCATTTT.

This chain connects TRBV9 to TRBJ2-3; a possible D gene is TRBD1 (6 bases). V was shortened by 0 bases and J by 2 bases, with 7 bases between the two germline ends. The CDR3 is 14 residues long. Germline V CDR1 and CDR2: SGDLS, YYNGEE. The CDR3 DNA reads as TGTGCCAGCAGCGTAGAGGGGGTCACAGATACGCAGTATTTT. Its protein is CASSVEGVTDTQYF.

The genes are TRBV11-3 and TRBJ2-1; 7 bases are shared with TRBD2. CDR1 and CDR2 (germline): SGHNT, YENEEA. The V gene end was trimmed by 2 bases and the J gene end by 1 base; junction bases not matched to a gene: 8. The CDR3 contains 17 residues. CDR3 coding DNA: TGTGCCAGCAGCTTAATCGACGGCGGGGGTTCCTACAATGAGCAGTTCTTC. Its translation is CASSLIDGGGSYNEQFF.

This clonotype was seen a few times. This chain connects TRBV12-3 or TRBV12-4 to TRBJ1-5; no definite D call. CDR3 size: 14 residues. Trimming stripped 6 bases from V and 4 bases from J, with 13 bases between. The CDR3 bases are TGTGCCAGCAGATATAACAGCGTTAATCAGCCCCAGCATTTT. It encodes CASRYNSVNQPQHF.

This clonotype was detected only a few times. The chain recombines TRBV20-1 with TRBJ1-2; the D gene is possibly TRBD1 (5 bases). CDR3 length: 13 amino acids. The germline V and J ends were trimmed by 5 bases and 2 bases, with 12 bases remaining between them. Germline V CDR1 and CDR2: DFQATT, SNEGSKA (reference sequence). The CDR3 DNA reads TGCAGTGCTTTCGGGGGTCGCAACTATGGCTACACCTTC. It encodes CSAFGGRNYGYTF.

This clonotype was found a few times. This chain connects TRBV27 to TRBJ1-2; no reliable D call. The CDR3 has 13 amino acids. V gave up 5 bases and J gave up 4 bases, with 11 bases separating them. Germline V gives CDR1 MNHEY, CDR2 SMNVEV (reference sequence). In DNA form, the CDR3 reads TGTGCCAGCAGTCCGGACGGGCGCTATGGCTACACCTTC. This translates into CASSPDGRYGYTF.

This clonotype has more than one count but fewer than ten. The chain is built from TRBV6-4 and TRBJ2-3; 13 bases are a match to TRBD2. Unmatched junction bases numbered 9, after V lost 3 bases and J lost 0 bases. Germline CDR1 and CDR2: MRHNA and SNTAGT. The length of the CDR3 is 19 residues. CDR3 nucleotides: TGTGCCAGCAGTGAACGAAGACTAGCGGGGGGTTCTAGCACAGATACGCAGTATTTT. Translating gives CASSERRLAGGSSTDTQYF.